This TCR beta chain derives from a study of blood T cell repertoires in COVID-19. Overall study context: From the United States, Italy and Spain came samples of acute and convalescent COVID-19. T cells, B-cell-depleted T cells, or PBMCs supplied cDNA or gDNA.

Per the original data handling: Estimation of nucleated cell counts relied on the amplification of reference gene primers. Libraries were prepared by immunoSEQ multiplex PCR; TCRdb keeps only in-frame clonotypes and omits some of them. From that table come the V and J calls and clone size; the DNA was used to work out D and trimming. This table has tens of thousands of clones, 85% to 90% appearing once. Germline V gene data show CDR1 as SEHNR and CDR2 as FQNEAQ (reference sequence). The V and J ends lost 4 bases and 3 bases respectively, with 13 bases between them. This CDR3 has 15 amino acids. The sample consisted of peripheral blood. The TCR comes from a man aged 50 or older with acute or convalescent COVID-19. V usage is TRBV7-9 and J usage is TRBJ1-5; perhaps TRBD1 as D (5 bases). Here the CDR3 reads CASSSSVGPNQPQHF. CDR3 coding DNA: TGTGCCAGCAGCTCCTCTGTGGGGCCCAATCAGCCCCAGCATTTT.